This paragraph covers one TCR beta chain sequence. The antigen remains undetermined. Only in-frame clones appear in the TCRdb table, and some are missing; sequencing was by immunoSEQ multiplex PCR. This table holds fewer than 15,000 clones, 82% found once. Trimming cost V 3 bases and J 6 bases, with 6 bases left between them. Germline CDR1 SGHDN, CDR2 FVKESK. The CDR3 extends over 13 amino acids. This entry belongs to a study of OX40 agonist ivuxolimab in advanced cancers. Across the whole study: Those treated in dose escalation had hepatocellular carcinoma, melanoma, renal cell cancer or head and neck cancer. Allowance was made for prior anti-PD-1, anti-PD-L1 or anti-CTLA-4 therapy, and roughly 40% had some.

Study conclusions and caveats: Both blood CD4+ and CD8+ T cells showed clonal growth by week 6 at 0.1 to 3.0 mg/kg.

The sample was CD4+ or CD8+ T cells sorted from blood, taken in a trial of the OX40 agonist ivuxolimab. The receptor was derived from an adult with an advanced solid tumor such as melanoma, head and neck, liver or kidney cancer. The chain links TRBV14 to TRBJ1-6; D might be TRBD1 (6 bases). The CDR3 protein is CASSQDSNSPLHF. CDR3 bases: TGTGCCAGCAGCCAGGACAGTAATTCACCCCTCCACTTT.